What follows describes a single TCR beta chain. J was trimmed by 7 bases and V by 5 bases; bases with no gene match: 13. Looked up from germline, CDR1 is SGHTA and CDR2 is FQGNSA. This CDR3 has 16 residues. This record belongs to a study of blood T cell repertoires in COVID-19. Study as a whole: T cells, B-cell-depleted T cells, or PBMCs supplied cDNA or gDNA.

Sequenced by immunoSEQ multiplex PCR; TCRdb stores in-frame clones only, minus some. The repertoire holds just over 95,000 clones, with 90% as singletons. Sequencing was done on a sample of peripheral blood. The clonotype originates from a man in his forties or fifties with acute or convalescent COVID-19. The chain is built from TRBV7-2 and TRBJ2-1, with TRBD2 matching over 8 bases. CDR3: CASSPVTGGPRNEQFF. The CDR3 DNA follows: TGTGCCAGCAGCCCCGTGACGGGAGGGCCTCGGAATGAGCAGTTCTTC.